A single sample gave rise to the 30 T cell receptor beta chains below, sequenced in a study of blood T cell repertoires in COVID-19. Clones were read by immunoSEQ multiplex PCR, and TCRdb kept only the in-frame ones, dropping some. The sample includes 150,000 to 200,000 clones, approximately 80% of them seen just once. The sequenced material came from PBMCs or T cells enriched from blood (not recorded which). The receptors originated from a man in his fifties or sixties who had recovered from COVID-19.

J is TRBJ2-2 and V is TRBV5-1; perhaps TRBD2 as D (6 bases). Trimming removed 7 bases from V and 4 bases from J, with 20 bases in between. CDR3 length: 16 residues. Germline V gene lookup returns CDR1 SGHRS and CDR2 YFSETQ. The CDR3 is CASRQRTGEATGELFF. The CDR3 DNA reads as TGCGCCAGCCGACAAAGGACGGGGGAGGCCACCGGGGAGCTGTTTTTT.

The chain joins TRBV2 to TRBJ2-3; D is ambiguous. V was pared by 4 bases and J by 2 bases, with 13 bases between. Germline V gives CDR1 SNHLY, CDR2 FYNNEI. The CDR3 contains 15 residues. CDR3 protein: CASSVSRVLTDTQYF. The CDR3 region has the DNA TGTGCCAGCAGTGTATCTCGGGTCCTCACAGATACGCAGTATTTT.

The count of this clone is one. The rearrangement joins TRBV7-3 to TRBJ1-1; D unresolved. This CDR3 contains 13 residues. Trimming removed 2 bases from V and 2 bases from J, with 6 bases in between. Per germline, CDR1 SGHTA and CDR2 FQGTGA. CDR3 protein: CASSLHQNTEAFF. As DNA, the CDR3 is TGTGCCAGCAGCTTACATCAAAACACTGAAGCTTTCTTT.

The chain recombines TRBV6-5 with TRBJ1-1, with D unresolved. Looked up from germline, CDR1 is MNHEY and CDR2 is SVGAGI. The CDR3 sequence is 15 residues long. Between the trimmed V and J ends, which lost 0 bases and 1 base, there was a span of 9 bases. CDR3 residues: CASSYSNNQNTEAFF. In nucleotides, the CDR3 is TGTGCCAGCAGTTACTCAAACAACCAGAACACTGAAGCTTTCTTT.

The chain has TRBV24-1 and TRBJ2-3, with 7 positions matching TRBD2. There are 16 residues in the CDR3. V dropped 4 bases and J dropped 1; count of bases not matched to a gene: 7. Germline values: CDR1 KGHDR, CDR2 SFDVKD. CDR3 sequence reads: CATSDPLRGGTDTQYF. As DNA, the CDR3 is TGTGCCACCAGTGACCCTCTCCGGGGGGGCACAGATACGCAGTATTTT.

This clone was detected a few times. The rearrangement joins TRBV11-1 to TRBJ2-5; D possibly corresponds to TRBD1 (6 bases). The germline V gene encodes CDR1 SGHAT and CDR2 FQDESV (reference sequence). Trimming took off 4 bases at V and 4 bases at J, with 19 bases between the two ends. The CDR3 runs 16 residues. The CDR3 protein is CASSWGQGPARETQYF. CDR3 DNA sequence: TGTGCCAGCAGCTGGGGACAAGGGCCGGCAAGAGAGACCCAGTACTTC.

The J gene is TRBJ2-1, the V gene TRBV23-1; possible D gene TRBD1, 6 bases. TRBV23-1 qualifies as an ORF whose function is uncertain. This CDR3 region has 15 residues. Trimming shortened V by 5 bases and J by 8 bases, and 19 bases separated the two germline ends. CDR3 in DNA: TGCGCCAGCAGTAGGATCGGGACACTGGCGGATGAGCAGTTCTTC. This translates into CASSRIGTLADEQFF.

This clone came up once. The CDR3 here is CASSSGTASYEQYF. CDR3 sequence (DNA): TGCGCCAGCAGCTCCGGGACAGCTTCCTACGAGCAGTACTTC. This chain connects TRBV5-1 to TRBJ2-7; 7 bases are shared with TRBD1. The CDR3 totals 14 residues. The junction had 4 bases not matched to a gene; V was cut back by 3 bases and J by 1 base. Germline V gene lookup returns CDR1 SGHRS and CDR2 YFSETQ.

V and J are TRBV28 and TRBJ1-4; 7 positions match TRBD1. Germline values: CDR1 MDHEN, CDR2 SYDVKM. This CDR3 spans 14 amino acids. The V and J ends lost 3 bases and 5 bases, in that order; junction bases with no gene match: 3. CDR3 sequence (DNA): TGTGCCAGCAGTTTTACAGGGGCAAATGAAAAACTGTTTTTT. This translates into CASSFTGANEKLFF.

The chain couples TRBV12-3 or TRBV12-4 to TRBJ2-1; tentative D call: TRBD2 (5 bases). There are 13 residues in the CDR3. The V gene lost 6 bases and the J gene lost 12 bases, with 18 bases spanning the gap. The CDR3 loop reads CASSPGITMGQFF. The CDR3 bases are TGTGCCAGCAGCCCGGGGATCACAATGGGGCAGTTCTTC.

The gene calls are TRBV3-1 (or the pseudogene TRBV3-2) and TRBJ1-6; D might be TRBD1 (6 bases). The CDR3 has 14 residues. Trimming shortened V by 3 bases and J by 5 bases, and 8 bases separated the two germline ends. Germline V gives CDR1 LGHDT, CDR2 YNNKEL (reference sequence). DNA for the CDR3: TGTGCCAGCAGCCAGGACAGAAATAATTCACCCCTCCACTTT. This codes for CASSQDRNNSPLHF.

This chain connects TRBV19 to TRBJ1-1, with a tentative D call TRBD1 (6 bases). The germline CDR1 and CDR2 sequences are LNHDA and SQIVND (reference sequence). The CDR3 length is 16 residues. V lost 3 bases to trimming and J lost 4 bases, with 18 bases between them. In DNA, the CDR3 is TGTGCCAGTAGTATTGGACAGCCCTTTGGGGGCACTGAAGCTTTCTTT. It yields the protein CASSIGQPFGGTEAFF.

The chain recombines TRBV28 with TRBJ1-1; possible D gene TRBD1, 6 bases. The V and J ends lost 6 bases and 6 bases respectively, with 23 bases between them. The CDR3 spans 16 residues. CDR1 is MDHEN and CDR2 is SYDVKM in the germline V gene. CDR3 nucleotides: TGTGCCAGCAGCCGTCTTGGGACAACAAAGAGCTCTGAAGCTTTCTTT. Its protein product is CASSRLGTTKSSEAFF.

The V gene is TRBV29-1, the J gene TRBJ2-3; weak D call: TRBD2 (5 bases). CDR3 size: 12 residues. Germline assignment: CDR1 SQVTM and CDR2 ANQGSEA. The chain's CDR3 is CTWTSGTDTQYF. In DNA, the CDR3 is TGCACGTGGACTTCTGGCACAGATACGCAGTATTTT.

The gene calls are TRBV7-9 and TRBJ2-3; 8 nucleotides align to TRBD2. Losses at the gene ends were 1 base for V and 3 bases for J; bases not matched to a gene: 9. CDR1 and CDR2 (germline): SEHNR, FQNEAQ (reference sequence). The CDR3 is 17 residues long. The CDR3 nucleotides are TGTGCCAGCAGCTTAGGTGGGCTGAGCGGGGGAACAGATACGCAGTATTTT. This codes for CASSLGGLSGGTDTQYF.

The chain links TRBV7-5 to TRBJ2-6; the D call TRBD1 from the table was never checked on the DNA. TRBV7-5 is a listed pseudogene. CDR3 length equals 19 residues. This CDR3 is CVRSPSPGQGDSGANVLTF. CDR3 DNA sequence: TGTGTCAGAAGCCCCTCTCCGGGACAGGGAGACTCTGGGGCCAACGTCCTGACTTTC.

CDR3 in DNA: TGTGCCGCGGGGCTAAGCAATCAGCCCCAGCATTTT. It encodes CAAGLSNQPQHF. The chain joins TRBV9 to TRBJ1-5; possibly TRBD1 for D (5 bases). The CDR3 length is 12 residues. Germline V lookup: CDR1 SGDLS, CDR2 YYNGEE. Trimming removed 10 bases at V and 1 base at J, with 9 bases between.

The chain recombines TRBV27 with TRBJ2-1; TRBD2 aligns across 13 bases. The CDR3 consists of 18 residues. Per germline, CDR1 MNHEY and CDR2 SMNVEV (reference sequence). V gave up 6 bases and J gave up 0 bases; unmatched junction bases: 8. The CDR3 sequence: CASRPGTSGASSYNEQFF. The CDR3 nucleotides are TGTGCCAGCAGACCCGGGACTAGCGGGGCGAGCTCCTACAATGAGCAGTTCTTC.

This chain joins TRBV9 and TRBJ1-6; 7 positions agree with TRBD1. CDR1 and CDR2 from the germline V gene are SGDLS and YYNGEE. The trim removed 4 bases at V and 6 bases at J, leaving 7 bases unmatched. The CDR3 is made up of 15 amino acids. The CDR3, as DNA: TGTGCCAGCAGCCCTCCGGGACAGCCTAATTCACCCCTCCACTTT. Translating it yields CASSPPGQPNSPLHF.

The rearrangement uses TRBV4-2 and TRBJ2-2; a weak D match, TRBD1 (6 bases). Germline CDR1 LGHNA, CDR2 YNFKEQ. With 0 bases removed from V and 3 bases from J, the gap between germline ends came to 14 bases. The CDR3 has 17 residues. CDR3 sequence reads: CASSQEGNAGDTGELFF. The CDR3 DNA sequence: TGTGCCAGCAGCCAAGAGGGCAACGCAGGGGACACCGGGGAGCTGTTTTTT.

This rearrangement joins TRBV6-1 to TRBJ2-4; 8 nucleotides agree with TRBD1. The CDR3 spans 17 residues. V lost 4 bases to trimming and J lost 1 base; unmatched junction nucleotides: 9. Germline V CDR1 and CDR2: MNHNS, SASEGT. The CDR3 DNA is TGTGCCAGCAGTGCCTTGGACAGGGCCAGGGCCAAAAACATTCAGTACTTC. Protein: CASSALDRARAKNIQYF.

This chain links TRBV28 with TRBJ2-3, with D tentatively TRBD2 (6 bases). The CDR3 contains 13 residues. Germline CDR1 is MDHEN and CDR2 is SYDVKM. The V gene lost 4 bases and the J gene lost 5 bases, with 10 bases spanning the gap. The DNA of the CDR3 is TGTGCCAGCAGTTCCCCTAGCGTAGATACGCAGTATTTT. Amino acids: CASSSPSVDTQYF.

This chain links TRBV6-5 with TRBJ2-7; D may be TRBD1 (6 bases). The CDR3 spans 14 residues. V was shortened by 4 bases and J by 6 bases, with 16 bases between the two germline ends. The V gene's germline CDR1 is MNHEY and CDR2 SVGAGI. The CDR3 loop reads CASSLHQGSVEQYF. The CDR3 DNA is TGTGCCAGCAGTTTACATCAGGGGAGCGTCGAGCAGTACTTC.

This clone appeared a few times. The chain combines TRBV27 with TRBJ1-4, with a weak D call TRBD1 (5 bases). Trimming cost V 5 bases and J 4 bases, with 8 bases left between them. Germline loops: CDR1 MNHEY, CDR2 SMNVEV (reference sequence). CDR3 length: 13 residues. The CDR3 spells CASSLQVNEKLFF. As DNA, the CDR3 is TGTGCCAGCAGTCTACAGGTTAATGAAAAACTGTTTTTT.

The genes are TRBV3-1 (or the pseudogene TRBV3-2) and TRBJ1-4, with a tentative D call TRBD1 (5 bases). V was trimmed by 1 base and J by 4 bases, leaving 13 bases between them. Germline V gene data show CDR1 as LGHDT and CDR2 as YNNKEL (reference sequence). The CDR3 extends over 16 amino acids. CDR3 sequence: CASSQGSGGGNEKLFF. CDR3 coding DNA: TGTGCCAGCAGCCAAGGTTCTGGGGGGGGTAATGAAAAACTGTTTTTT.

This clone has more than one count but fewer than ten. The rearrangement joins TRBV12-3 or TRBV12-4 to TRBJ2-3; D is undetermined. Trimming removed 5 bases from V and 4 bases from J, with 10 bases in between. The CDR3 consists of 13 residues. The CDR3 region has the DNA TGTGCCAGCAGTACTACGACCTCAGATACGCAGTATTTT. This gives the protein CASSTTTSDTQYF.

This clone was detected once. The chain employs TRBV5-1 and TRBJ2-5, with D perhaps matching TRBD1 (6 bases). The length of the CDR3 is 15 residues. Germline V CDR1 and CDR2: SGHRS, YFSETQ. Trimming removed 3 bases from V and 2 bases from J, with 14 bases in between. The CDR3 sequence: CASSSLNREQETQYF. For the CDR3, the DNA is TGCGCCAGCAGCTCACTGAACAGGGAGCAAGAGACCCAGTACTTC.

This chain uses TRBV24-1 with TRBJ1-2, with 7 bases matching TRBD1. This CDR3 contains 15 residues. Losses at the gene ends were 0 bases for V and 6 bases for J; bases not matched to a gene: 6. The germline V gene has CDR1 KGHDR and CDR2 SFDVKD. DNA for the CDR3: TGTGCCACCAGTGATTTGTTCCCGGACAGGAATGGCTACACCTTC. Translating it yields CATSDLFPDRNGYTF.

This clone was detected only a few times. The rearrangement uses TRBV5-6 and TRBJ1-3; 7 bases agree with TRBD1. Germline CDR1 SGHDT, CDR2 YYEEEE. The CDR3 loop spans 14 amino acids. V dropped 4 bases and J dropped 4; count of bases not matched to a gene: 5. The CDR3 loop is CASSIPGQGNTIYF. CDR3 DNA: TGTGCCAGCAGCATCCCGGGACAGGGAAACACCATATATTTT.

This chain joins TRBV6-2 or TRBV6-3 and TRBJ2-3; perhaps TRBD1 as D (5 bases). Germline-derived CDR1 and CDR2 are MNHEY and SVGEGT. V lost 0 bases and J 3 bases, leaving 10 bases between the germline ends. The CDR3 is 15 residues long. The CDR3 loop reads CASSYSGQGTDTQYF. CDR3 DNA: TGTGCCAGCAGTTACTCTGGGCAGGGAACAGATACGCAGTATTTT.